The clone carrying this T cell receptor beta chain was counted between two and nine times. Its cognate antigen is unknown. The data were obtained in a study of human T cells and chemical hapten exposure. Overall study context: Weekly scalp doses of diphenylcyclopropenone were given to patients during the roughly 26-week study. Patch tests applied 0.01% DPC to the upper back and were scored after 6 days. Study results and limitations: The presence of alopecia in the donors means their immune response may differ from healthy people's.

Unique molecular identifiers were linked by the library to individual cDNA molecules. TCRdb ran MiXCR on the RACE reads and lists one entry per CDR3 protein. This repertoire shows some 360,000 distinct CDR3 sequences, 4.5% to 6% found once; its top ten account for about 2.5%. The time point is: pre-sensitization, week 0. Sample treatment: therapeutic diphenylcyclopropenone sensitization with weekly scalp DPC. CDR3 length: 13 residues. Trimming took off 5 bases at V and 0 bases at J, with 6 bases between the two ends. The germline V gene has CDR1 SGDLS and CDR2 YYNGEE. This clonotype originated in a woman in her forties or fifties with alopecia areata. Some clones in this sample may be carry-over from other donors' samples. The specimen was whole blood, collected in connection with sensitization to the hapten diphenylcyclopropenone (DPC). V usage is TRBV9 and J usage is TRBJ1-3; D is ambiguous. Here the CDR3 reads CASSTVSGNTIYF. The DNA for the CDR3 is TGTGCCAGCAGTACAGTCTCTGGAAACACCATATATTTT.